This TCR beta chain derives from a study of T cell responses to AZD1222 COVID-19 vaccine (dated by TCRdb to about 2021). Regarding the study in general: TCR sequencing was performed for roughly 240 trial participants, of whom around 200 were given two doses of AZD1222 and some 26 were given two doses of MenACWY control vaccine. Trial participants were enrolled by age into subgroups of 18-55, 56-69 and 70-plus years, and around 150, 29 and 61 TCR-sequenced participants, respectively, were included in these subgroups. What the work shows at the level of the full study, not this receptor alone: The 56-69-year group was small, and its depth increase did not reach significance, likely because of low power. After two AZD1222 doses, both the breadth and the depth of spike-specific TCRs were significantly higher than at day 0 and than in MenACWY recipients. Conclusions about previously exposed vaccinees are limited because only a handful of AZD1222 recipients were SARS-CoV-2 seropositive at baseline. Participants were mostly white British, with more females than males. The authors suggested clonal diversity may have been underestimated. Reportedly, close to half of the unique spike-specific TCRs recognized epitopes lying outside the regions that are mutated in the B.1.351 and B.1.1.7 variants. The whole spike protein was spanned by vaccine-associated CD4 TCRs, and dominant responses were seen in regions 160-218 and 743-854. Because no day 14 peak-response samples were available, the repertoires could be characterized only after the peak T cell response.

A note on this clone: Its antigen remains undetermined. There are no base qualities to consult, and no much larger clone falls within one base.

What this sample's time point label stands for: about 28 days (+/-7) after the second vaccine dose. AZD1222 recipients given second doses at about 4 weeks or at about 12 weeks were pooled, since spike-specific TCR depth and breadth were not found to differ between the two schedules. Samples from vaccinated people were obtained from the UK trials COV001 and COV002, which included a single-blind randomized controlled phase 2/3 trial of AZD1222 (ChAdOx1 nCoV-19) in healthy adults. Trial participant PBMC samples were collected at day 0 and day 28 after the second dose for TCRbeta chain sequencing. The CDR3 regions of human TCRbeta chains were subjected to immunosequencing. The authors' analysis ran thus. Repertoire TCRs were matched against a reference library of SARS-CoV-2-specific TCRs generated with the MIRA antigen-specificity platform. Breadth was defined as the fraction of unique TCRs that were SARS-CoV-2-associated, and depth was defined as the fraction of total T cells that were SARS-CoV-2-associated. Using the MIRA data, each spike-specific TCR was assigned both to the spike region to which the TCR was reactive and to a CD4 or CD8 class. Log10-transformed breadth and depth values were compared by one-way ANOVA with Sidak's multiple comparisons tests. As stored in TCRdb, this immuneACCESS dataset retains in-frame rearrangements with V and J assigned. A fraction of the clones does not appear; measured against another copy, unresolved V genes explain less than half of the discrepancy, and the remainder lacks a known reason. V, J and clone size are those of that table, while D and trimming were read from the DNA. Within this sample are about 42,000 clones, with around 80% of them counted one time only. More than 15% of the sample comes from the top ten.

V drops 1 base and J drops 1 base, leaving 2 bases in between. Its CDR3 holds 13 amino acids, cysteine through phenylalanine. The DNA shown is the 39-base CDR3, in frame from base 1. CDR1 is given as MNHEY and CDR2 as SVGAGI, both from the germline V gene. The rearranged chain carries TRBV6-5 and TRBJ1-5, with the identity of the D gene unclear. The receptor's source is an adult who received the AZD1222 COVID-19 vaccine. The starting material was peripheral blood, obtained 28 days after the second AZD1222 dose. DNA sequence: TGTGCCAGCAGTTACTACAGCAATCAGCCCCAGCATTTT. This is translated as CASSYYSNQPQHF.